This record looks at one T cell receptor beta chain sequence and its context. Its cognate antigen is unknown. TCRdb ran MiXCR on the RT-PCR reads and lists one entry per CDR3 protein. The sample lists over 400,000 distinct CDR3 sequences; 10% to 15% were seen once. The data derive from a study of response to subunit inactivated influenza vaccine. Study-level points and caveats: Each seasonal influenza vaccination, the authors suggested, recruits few new T cells.

The source is a middle-aged man who received an inactivated influenza vaccine. This sample comprised PBMCs from blood, obtained about 40 days after vaccination.

In nucleotides, the CDR3 is TGTGCCAGCAGCTACCGGGACGGTATCAATCAGCCCCAGCATTTT. As protein: CASSYRDGINQPQHF. The chain couples TRBV7-2 to TRBJ1-5; D might be TRBD1 (5 bases). This CDR3 contains 15 residues. Germline assignment: CDR1 SGHTA and CDR2 FQGNSA. Trimming removed 4 bases at V and 3 bases at J, with 13 bases between.